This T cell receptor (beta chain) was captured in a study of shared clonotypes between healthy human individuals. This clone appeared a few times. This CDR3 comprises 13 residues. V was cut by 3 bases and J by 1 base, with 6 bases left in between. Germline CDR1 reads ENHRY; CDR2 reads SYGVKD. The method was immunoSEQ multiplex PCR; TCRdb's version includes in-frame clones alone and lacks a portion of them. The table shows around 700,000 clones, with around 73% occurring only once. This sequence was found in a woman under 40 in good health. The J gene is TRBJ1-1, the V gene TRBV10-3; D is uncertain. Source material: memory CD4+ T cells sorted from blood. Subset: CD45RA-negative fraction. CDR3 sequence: CAISDFQNTEAFF. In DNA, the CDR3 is TGTGCCATCAGTGATTTCCAGAACACTGAAGCTTTCTTT.